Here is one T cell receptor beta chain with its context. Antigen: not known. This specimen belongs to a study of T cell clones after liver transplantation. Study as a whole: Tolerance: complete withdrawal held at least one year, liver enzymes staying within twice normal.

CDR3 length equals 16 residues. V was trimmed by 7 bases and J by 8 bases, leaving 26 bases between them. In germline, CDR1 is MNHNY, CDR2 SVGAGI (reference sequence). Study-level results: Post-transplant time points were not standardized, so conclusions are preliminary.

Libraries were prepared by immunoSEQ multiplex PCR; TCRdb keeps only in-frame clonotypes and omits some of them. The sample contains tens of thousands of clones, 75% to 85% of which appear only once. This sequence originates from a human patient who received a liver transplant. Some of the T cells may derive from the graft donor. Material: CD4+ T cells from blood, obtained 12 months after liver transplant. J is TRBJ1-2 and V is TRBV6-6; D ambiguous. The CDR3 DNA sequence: TGTGCCAGCACCCGCGAGGCACCGGTTGGTTTTGGGGGCTACACCTTC. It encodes CASTREAPVGFGGYTF.